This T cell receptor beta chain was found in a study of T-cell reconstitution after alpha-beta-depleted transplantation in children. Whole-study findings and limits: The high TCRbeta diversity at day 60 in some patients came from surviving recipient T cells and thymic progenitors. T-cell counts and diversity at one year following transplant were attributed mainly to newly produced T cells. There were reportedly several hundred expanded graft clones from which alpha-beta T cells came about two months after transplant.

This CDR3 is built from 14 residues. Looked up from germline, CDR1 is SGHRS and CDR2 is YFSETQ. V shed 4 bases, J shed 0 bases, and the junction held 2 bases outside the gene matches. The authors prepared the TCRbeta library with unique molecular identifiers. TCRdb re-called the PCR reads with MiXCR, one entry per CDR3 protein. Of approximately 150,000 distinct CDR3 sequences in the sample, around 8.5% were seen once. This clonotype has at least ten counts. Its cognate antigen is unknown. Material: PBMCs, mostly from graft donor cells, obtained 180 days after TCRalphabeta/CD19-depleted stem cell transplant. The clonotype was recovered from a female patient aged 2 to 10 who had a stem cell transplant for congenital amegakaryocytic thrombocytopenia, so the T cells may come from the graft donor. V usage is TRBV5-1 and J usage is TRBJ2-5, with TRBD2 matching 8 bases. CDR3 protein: CASSQLADQETQYF. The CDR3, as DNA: TGCGCCAGCAGCCAACTAGCGGACCAAGAGACCCAGTACTTC.